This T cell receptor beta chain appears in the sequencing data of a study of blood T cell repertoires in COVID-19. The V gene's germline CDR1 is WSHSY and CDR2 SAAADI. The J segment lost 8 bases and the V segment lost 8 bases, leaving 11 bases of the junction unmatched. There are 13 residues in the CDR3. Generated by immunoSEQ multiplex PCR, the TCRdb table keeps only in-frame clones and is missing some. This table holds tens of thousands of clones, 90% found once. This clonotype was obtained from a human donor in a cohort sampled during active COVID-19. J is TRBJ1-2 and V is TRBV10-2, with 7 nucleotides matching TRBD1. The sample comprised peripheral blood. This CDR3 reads CASGEQGLRGYTF. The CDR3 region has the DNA TGCGCCAGCGGGGAACAGGGGTTGAGGGGCTACACCTTC.